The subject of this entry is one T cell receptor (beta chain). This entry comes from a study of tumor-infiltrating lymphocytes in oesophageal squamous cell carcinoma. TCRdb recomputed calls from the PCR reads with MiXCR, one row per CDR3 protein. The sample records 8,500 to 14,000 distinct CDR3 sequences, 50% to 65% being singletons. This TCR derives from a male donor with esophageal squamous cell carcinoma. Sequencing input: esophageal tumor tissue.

CDR3 in amino acids: CASSFTGPISAQTQYF. The CDR3 region has the DNA TGTGCCAGCAGTTTTACGGGACCTATCTCCGCGCAGACCCAGTACTTC. V usage is TRBV27 and J usage is TRBJ2-5, with D tentatively TRBD1 or TRBD2 (5 bases each). This CDR3 is 16 amino acids long. V shed 3 bases and J shed 6 bases, with 20 bases lying between them. Per germline, CDR1 MNHEY and CDR2 SMNVEV (reference sequence).